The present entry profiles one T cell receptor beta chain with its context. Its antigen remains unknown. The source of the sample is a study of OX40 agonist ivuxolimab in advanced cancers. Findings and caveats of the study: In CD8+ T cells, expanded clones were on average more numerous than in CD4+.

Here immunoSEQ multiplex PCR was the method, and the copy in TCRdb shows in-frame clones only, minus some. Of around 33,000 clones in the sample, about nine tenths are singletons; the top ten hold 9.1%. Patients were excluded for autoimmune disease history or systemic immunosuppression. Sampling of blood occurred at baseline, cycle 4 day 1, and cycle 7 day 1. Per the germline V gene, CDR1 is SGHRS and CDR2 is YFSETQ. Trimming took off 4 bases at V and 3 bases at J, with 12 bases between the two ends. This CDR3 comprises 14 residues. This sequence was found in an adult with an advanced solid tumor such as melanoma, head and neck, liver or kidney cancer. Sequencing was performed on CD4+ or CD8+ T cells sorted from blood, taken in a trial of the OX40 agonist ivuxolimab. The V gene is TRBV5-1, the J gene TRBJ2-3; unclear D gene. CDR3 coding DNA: TGCGCCAGCAGCAACGACCAGGCGACAGATACGCAGTATTTT. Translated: CASSNDQATDTQYF.